This record looks at one TCR beta chain sequence and its context. Its antigen remains undetermined. It has no much larger one-base neighbor in the sample; base qualities were not kept. The CDR3 runs 14 amino acids, cysteine and phenylalanine included. The DNA shown is the 42-base CDR3, in frame from base 1. Taken from the germline V gene (reference sequence), the CDR1 and CDR2 loops are SGHNT and YYREEE. The germline V end is reduced by 4 bases and the J end by 2 bases; junction bases left unmatched: 2. The record originates from a study of blood T cell repertoires in COVID-19 (dated by TCRdb to about 2020). For the study in its entirety: The collaborator samples originated in the United States, Italy and Spain and spanned the acute and convalescent phases of COVID-19. The prospective study material was composed of cDNA or gDNA derived from T cells, B-cell-depleted T cells, or PBMCs. Deeply sampled blood TCRbeta repertoires from subjects exposed to, actively infected with, or recovered from COVID-19 were included in the dataset. The repertoires were released in a freely available public database meant as a resource for research on the immune response to SARS-CoV-2. Samples were obtained from the ongoing ImmuneRACE study (first 160 participants) and from over 1,000 subjects provided by 6 global collaborators. Sample metadata almost always included a de-identified subject ID, COVID-19 status, age in years and sex. Where available, HLA class I and class II types were taken from metadata supplied by the sample provider and were not determined by assay-based typing.

The immunoSEQ Assay, a bias-controlled multiplex PCR, was used to amplify TCRbeta CDR3 regions from genomic DNA. Regarding the original processing steps: Nucleated cell counts per sample were estimated from amplification of reference gene primers within the assay. To quantify the absolute abundance of each unique TCRbeta CDR3 rearrangement, sequence reads were collapsed and filtered. Productive Simpson clonality was computed per sample as the square root of Simpson's diversity index over productive rearrangements. In TCRdb, the immuneACCESS table is reduced to in-frame sequences with V and J assigned. These tables do not hold every clone; where another copy was compared, an unresolved V gene accounts for under half, and the others remain unexplained. That table supplies the V and J calls and clone size; D and trimming were determined from the DNA. Across this sample there are some 340,000 clones, with roughly four fifths seen only once. The biggest ten clones account for 5.1% of the sample.

In the prospective study, participants were about 18 to 95 years old, resided in fewer than 25 geographic areas of the United States, and were enrolled through a virtual design. Cohort assignment in the prospective study relied on participant-reported clinical history from a screening survey and a study questionnaire. Recovered participants in ImmuneRACE Cohort 3 were defined as having two consecutive negative NP/OP PCR tests, clearance from a healthcare professional, or resolution of symptoms. Mobile phlebotomists in the prospective study collected whole blood, serum and a nasopharyngeal or oropharyngeal swab from every participant. Additional blood draws and questionnaires over an approximately 2-month period could optionally be provided by prospective study participants. Blood samples from the prospective study were shipped frozen or at room temperature prior to DNA extraction. Overall results and qualifications from the work: The quantity of clinical and demographic metadata differed by source and by participant and was supplied without curation.

Sequenced input: PBMCs or T cells enriched from blood (not recorded which). The chain was built from TRBV5-4 and TRBJ1-2, and 10 junction bases match TRBD1. This clonotype was sampled from a woman between 50 and 59 years old who had recovered from COVID-19. Here the CDR3 is given as CASSKGQGNYGYTF. The DNA sequence is given as TGTGCCAGCAGCAAGGGACAGGGGAACTATGGCTACACCTTC.